Listed here are 22 T cell receptor beta chains from one sample, sequenced in a study of shared clonotypes between healthy human individuals (dated by TCRdb to 2020 to 2021). The method behind the library was the immunoSEQ multiplex PCR assay. The clones in this table, taken by TCRdb from immuneACCESS, are in-frame only. Not every clone is retained; where verified, under half of the shortfall comes from an unresolved V gene, and the cause of the rest is unknown. A total of millions of clones appear in this sample, 90% to 95% of them only once. The leading ten clones occupy roughly 0.36% of the sample. Material: naive CD4+ T cells from PBMCs. The sample's cell subset or site label is to be understood as: CD45RA+ positively selected. The receptor set was obtained from a young man in good health. Some clones in this sample may be carry-over from other donors' samples.

V usage is TRBV10-3 and J usage is TRBJ2-1; 7 bases fit TRBD2. The CDR3 runs 13 residues. With V trimmed by 0 bases and J by 13 bases, 6 bases remained unmatched. Germline CDR1 reads ENHRY; CDR2 reads SYGVKD. The CDR3 nucleotides are TGTGCCATCAGTGAGTCTCTAGCGGCGGGTCAGTTCTTC. Its translation: CAISESLAAGQFF.

The gene calls are TRBV6-5 and TRBJ2-5; 8 nucleotides match TRBD1. This CDR3 comprises 14 residues. With 5 bases clipped from V and 4 bases from J, the junction kept 6 bases outside the gene matches. CDR1 is MNHEY, CDR2 SVGAGI, per germline. CDR3 residues: CASSGTGTGETQYF. The CDR3 nucleotides read TGTGCCAGCAGTGGGACCGGGACAGGAGAGACCCAGTACTTC.

This clone was observed a single time. The chain is built from TRBV11-3 and TRBJ2-1; 8 bases match TRBD2. This CDR3 has 15 residues. J was trimmed by 9 bases and V by 5 bases; bases with no gene match: 12. Germline CDR1 reads SGHNT; CDR2 reads YENEEA. CDR3 sequence (DNA): TGTGCCAGCAGCCCACAGTTGGGCGGGAGGAGTGAGCAGTTCTTC. Amino acids: CASSPQLGGRSEQFF.

The chain links TRBV6-1 to TRBJ2-7; tentative D call: TRBD1 (6 bases). Per the germline V gene, CDR1 is MNHNS and CDR2 is SASEGT. The CDR3 is made up of 17 amino acids. The germline V and J ends were trimmed by 2 bases and 3 bases, with 20 bases remaining between them. CDR3 nucleotides: TGTGCCAGCAGTGAATCCTCTGCGCGAACCAGGGGCTACGAGCAGTACTTC. The encoded protein is CASSESSARTRGYEQYF.

The rearrangement joins TRBV9 to TRBJ2-1; 10 bases are shared with TRBD2. Germline trimming cut 0 bases from V and 0 bases from J; bases unmatched to any gene: 9. Per the germline V gene, CDR1 is SGDLS and CDR2 is YYNGEE. The CDR3 totals 19 residues. CDR3 coding DNA: TGTGCCAGCAGCGTAGGTAGGACTAGCGGAACTTACTCCTACAATGAGCAGTTCTTC. Residues: CASSVGRTSGTYSYNEQFF.

V usage is TRBV7-9 and J usage is TRBJ1-1, with a tentative D call TRBD1 (5 bases). Per the germline V gene, CDR1 is SEHNR and CDR2 is FQNEAQ (reference sequence). The V end lost 5 bases, the J end lost 5 bases, and 24 bases lay between the germline ends. This CDR3 region has 17 residues. In nucleotides, the CDR3 is TGTGCCAGCAGCCCATTCCGGGACGGCTCTTTCGGGACTGAAGCTTTCTTT. Translating it yields CASSPFRDGSFGTEAFF.

The chain recombines TRBV7-6 with TRBJ2-1; 9 bases are shared with TRBD2. Germline loops: CDR1 SGHVS, CDR2 FNYEAQ. This CDR3 has 14 amino acids. J was trimmed by 6 bases and V by 2 bases; bases with no gene match: 2. CDR3 nucleotide sequence: TGTGCCAGCAGCTTACAAGCGGGAGGCAATGAGCAGTTCTTC. Translation gives CASSLQAGGNEQFF. The complete variable domain, with remaining parts taken from reference TRBV7-6 and TRBJ2-1, reads GAGVSQSPRYKVTKRGQDVALRCDPISGHVSLYWYRQALGQGPEFLTYFNYEAQQDKSGLPNDRFSAERPEGSISTLTIQRTEQRDSAMYRCASSLQAGGNEQFFGPGTRLTVL.

This chain joins TRBV28 and TRBJ1-5; TRBD1 matches 8 bases. The V segment lost 6 bases and the J segment 4 bases; nucleotides outside the gene matches: 14. Germline values: CDR1 MDHEN, CDR2 SYDVKM. CDR3 size: 17 residues. The CDR3: CASRTDRQGKGNQPQHF. CDR3 DNA: TGTGCCAGCAGAACCGACCGACAGGGGAAAGGGAATCAGCCCCAGCATTTT.

Of note for this clone: This sample also contains other DNA sequences that code for the same CDR3. The V and J genes are TRBV18 and TRBJ2-2; D possibly corresponds to TRBD1 (5 bases). The V gene lost 3 bases and the J gene lost 1 base, with 9 bases spanning the gap. The CDR3 sequence is 15 residues long. Germline CDR1 KGHSH, CDR2 LQKENI. DNA of the CDR3: TGTGCCAGCTCACCCTTAACAGGGAACACCGGGGAGCTGTTTTTT. Protein product: CASSPLTGNTGELFF. The full variable domain, with the rest looked up from reference TRBV18 and TRBJ2-2, is NAGVMQNPRHLVRRRGQEARLRCSPMKGHSHVYWYRQLPEEGLKFMVYLQKENIIDESGMPKERFSAEFPKEGPSILRIQQVVRGDSAAYFCASSPLTGNTGELFFGEGSRLTVL.

This chain uses TRBV20-1 with TRBJ1-4, with D unclear. Deletions cut 6 bases from V and 15 bases from J, with 17 bases between. CDR3 length: 11 amino acids. Per the germline V gene, CDR1 is DFQATT and CDR2 is SNEGSKA (reference sequence). Here the CDR3 reads CSATDNEKVFF. The CDR3 nucleotides are TGCAGTGCGACCGATAATGAAAAGGTGTTTTTT.

This clone has more than one count but fewer than ten. The chain combines TRBV28 with TRBJ1-1; no clear D. Germline V lookup: CDR1 MDHEN, CDR2 SYDVKM. The V and J ends lost 1 base and 8 bases respectively, with 8 bases between them. This CDR3 has 12 amino acids. The CDR3 region is CASSLSLGEAFF. The CDR3 DNA reads as TGTGCCAGCAGTTTATCTTTGGGGGAAGCTTTCTTT.

This clone came up a few times. The rearrangement joins TRBV28 to TRBJ1-1; maybe TRBD1 (6 bases). Trimming removed 5 bases at V and 9 bases at J, with 19 bases between. From germline, CDR1 is MDHEN and CDR2 SYDVKM. This CDR3 contains 14 residues. The CDR3 spells CASSIIIQGSKAFF. Written as DNA, the CDR3 is TGTGCCAGCAGTATCATCATTCAGGGGAGTAAAGCTTTCTTT.

V is TRBV6-1 and J is TRBJ2-5; 13 bases are a match to TRBD2. The CDR3 has 16 residues. The V segment lost 3 bases and the J segment 6 bases; nucleotides outside the gene matches: 7. In germline, CDR1 is MNHNS, CDR2 SASEGT. CDR3 nucleotide sequence: TGTGCCAGCAGTGAGCGGACTAGCGGGAGTCCGAAGACCCAGTACTTC. It encodes CASSERTSGSPKTQYF.

V is TRBV2 and J is TRBJ2-5; possibly TRBD2 for D (6 bases). CDR3 length equals 14 residues. CDR1 is SNHLY and CDR2 is FYNNEI in the germline V gene. Trimming removed 7 bases from V and 1 base from J, with 13 bases in between. The CDR3 here is CASKRAEGQETQYF. The CDR3 region has the DNA TGTGCCAGCAAGAGGGCGGAGGGCCAAGAGACCCAGTACTTC.

The chain carries TRBV18 and TRBJ2-7, with 10 bases aligning to TRBD1. The ends lost 6 bases at V and 2 bases at J; junction bases unmatched: 4. Germline V lookup: CDR1 KGHSH, CDR2 LQKENI. This CDR3 is built from 14 residues. CDR3 region: CASSSDRGPYEQYF. DNA for the CDR3: TGTGCCAGCTCGTCTGACAGGGGGCCCTACGAGCAGTACTTC.

V usage is TRBV25-1 and J usage is TRBJ2-3; 12 nucleotides line up with TRBD2. This CDR3 has 15 amino acids. Germline V gene lookup returns CDR1 MGHDK and CDR2 SYGVNS. After removal of 7 bases from V and 0 bases from J, the junction contained 2 bases not matched to a gene. The DNA of the CDR3 is TGTGCCAGCAAAGGGACTAGCGGGAGCACAGATACGCAGTATTTT. Protein: CASKGTSGSTDTQYF.

This chain connects TRBV7-2 to TRBJ1-1; 8 bases map to TRBD1. V was clipped by 2 bases and J by 5 bases; unmatched bases: 7. Germline CDR1 and CDR2: SGHTA and FQGNSA. CDR3 length: 15 residues. The CDR3 protein is CASSLYAGGLTEAFF. The CDR3 bases are TGTGCCAGCAGCTTATATGCAGGGGGCCTAACTGAAGCTTTCTTT.

The chain recombines TRBV7-2 with TRBJ2-3; D gene uncertain. This CDR3 region has 17 residues. Deletions cut 0 bases from V and 6 bases from J, with 19 bases between. The germline V gene has CDR1 SGHTA and CDR2 FQGNSA. The CDR3 DNA reads TGTGCCAGCAGCTTAGCTCAGGCGGCTAGGCCCCACGATACGCAGTATTTT. It codes for CASSLAQAARPHDTQYF. The complete variable domain, with remaining parts taken from reference TRBV7-2 and TRBJ2-3, reads GAGVSQSPSNKVTEKGKDVELRCDPISGHTALYWYRQSLGQGLEFLIYFQGNSAPDKSGLPSDRFSAERTGGSVSTLTIQRTQQEDSAVYLCASSLAQAARPHDTQYFGPGTRLTVL.

The chain recombines TRBV28 with TRBJ2-7; 14 bases line up with TRBD2. Germline loops: CDR1 MDHEN, CDR2 SYDVKM. V was clipped by 6 bases and J by 5 bases; unmatched bases: 6. The CDR3 contains 15 residues. DNA of the CDR3: TGTGCCAGCAGCTCGACTAGCGGGAGGGCCAACGAGCAGTACTTC. Translating it yields CASSSTSGRANEQYF.

The rearrangement joins TRBV11-2 to TRBJ2-1; 7 bases map to TRBD2. The CDR3 has 15 amino acids. Trimming cost V 5 bases and J 3 bases; bases outside gene matches: 7. Germline values: CDR1 SGHAT, CDR2 FQNNGV. CDR3 bases: TGTGCCAGCAGCCTTATAGCGGGCCGCTACAATGAGCAGTTCTTC. Translating it yields CASSLIAGRYNEQFF.

This chain uses TRBV5-4 with TRBJ1-1; D ambiguous. V was cut by 4 bases and J by 5 bases, with 9 bases left in between. The CDR3 extends over 12 amino acids. The germline gives CDR1 SGHNT, CDR2 YYREEE (reference sequence). CDR3 sequence reads: CASSAHGTEAFF. The CDR3 DNA is TGTGCCAGCAGCGCACACGGGACTGAAGCTTTCTTT.

This clone is a singleton in its sample. The chain has TRBV7-7 and TRBJ2-3; D perhaps matches TRBD2 (5 bases). The length of the CDR3 is 13 residues. Trimming cost V 1 base and J 7 bases, with 9 bases left between them. Germline V lookup: CDR1 SSHAT, CDR2 FNYEAQ (reference sequence). CDR3 DNA sequence: TGTGCCAGCAGCTTAGGTAGGGAGTATACGCAGTATTTT. Its protein product is CASSLGREYTQYF.